The clone carrying this T cell receptor (beta chain) was seen repeatedly, ten times or more. This sample was included in a study of early T cells in non-severe SARS-CoV-2 infection. Trimming pared 3 bases from V and 4 bases from J, leaving 16 bases between. Germline CDR1 is SNHLY and CDR2 is FYNNEI. CDR3 size: 16 residues. TCRdb itself ran the 5' RACE reads through MiXCR, one entry per CDR3 protein. The data show around 67,000 distinct CDR3 sequences, with more than 9% seen just once and 3.8% held by the top ten. The receptor comes from an adult who was a healthcare worker with PCR-confirmed SARS-CoV-2 infection or an uninfected control (not recorded which). The gene calls are TRBV2 and TRBJ2-1; no definite D call. Sequencing input: whole blood. CDR3 nucleotide sequence: TGTGCCAGCAGTGAGTCGGACCACCGTCTTTACAATGAGCAGTTCTTC. This sequence encodes CASSESDHRLYNEQFF. The complete variable domain, with remaining parts taken from reference TRBV2 and TRBJ2-1, reads EPEVTQTPSHQVTQMGQEVILRCVPISNHLYFYWYRQILGQKVEFLVSFYNNEISEKSEIFDDQFSVERPDGSNFTLKIRSTKLEDSAMYFCASSESDHRLYNEQFFGPGTRLTVL.